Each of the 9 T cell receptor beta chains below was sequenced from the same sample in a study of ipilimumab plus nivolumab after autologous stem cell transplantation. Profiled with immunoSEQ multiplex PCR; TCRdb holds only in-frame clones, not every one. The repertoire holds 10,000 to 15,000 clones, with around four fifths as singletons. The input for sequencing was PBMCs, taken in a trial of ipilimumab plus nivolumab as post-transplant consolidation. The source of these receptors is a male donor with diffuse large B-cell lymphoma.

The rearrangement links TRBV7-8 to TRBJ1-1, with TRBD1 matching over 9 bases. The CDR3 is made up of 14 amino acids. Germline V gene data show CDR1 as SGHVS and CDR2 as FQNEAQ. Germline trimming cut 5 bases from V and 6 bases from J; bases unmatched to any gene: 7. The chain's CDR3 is CASSLRDRVAEAFF. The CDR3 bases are TGTGCCAGCAGCCTCCGGGACAGGGTGGCTGAAGCTTTCTTT.

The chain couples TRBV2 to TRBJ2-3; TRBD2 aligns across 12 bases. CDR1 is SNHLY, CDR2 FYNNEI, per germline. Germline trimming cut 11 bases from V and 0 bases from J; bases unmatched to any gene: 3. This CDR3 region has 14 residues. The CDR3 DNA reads TGTGCCGGTGGACTAGCGGGGAGCACAGATACGCAGTATTTT. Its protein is CAGGLAGSTDTQYF.

For the CDR3, the DNA is TGTGCCAGCAGCCAAGATAACTCAAACTCCTACAATGAGCAGTTCTTC. This codes for CASSQDNSNSYNEQFF. V is TRBV4-2 and J is TRBJ2-1; D unresolved. CDR3 size: 16 residues. V was shortened by 0 bases and J by 0 bases, with 9 bases between the two germline ends. The germline gives CDR1 LGHNA, CDR2 YNFKEQ.

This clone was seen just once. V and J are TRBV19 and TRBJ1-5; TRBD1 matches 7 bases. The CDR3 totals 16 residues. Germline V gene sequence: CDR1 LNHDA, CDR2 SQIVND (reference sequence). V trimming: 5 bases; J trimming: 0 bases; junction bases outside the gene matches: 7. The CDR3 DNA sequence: TGTGCCAGTAGTTTAGGACAGGCATATAGCAATCAGCCCCAGCATTTT. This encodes CASSLGQAYSNQPQHF.

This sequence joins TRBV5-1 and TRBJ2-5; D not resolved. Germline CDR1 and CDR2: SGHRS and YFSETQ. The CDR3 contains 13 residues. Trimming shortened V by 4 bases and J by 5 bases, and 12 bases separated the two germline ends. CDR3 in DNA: TGCGCCAGCAGCGGGGATGACCTGGAGACCCAGTACTTC. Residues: CASSGDDLETQYF.

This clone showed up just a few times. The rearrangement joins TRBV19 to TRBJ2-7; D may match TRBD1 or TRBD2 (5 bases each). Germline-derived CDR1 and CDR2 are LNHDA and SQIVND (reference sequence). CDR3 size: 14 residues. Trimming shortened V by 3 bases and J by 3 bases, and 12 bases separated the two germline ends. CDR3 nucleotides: TGTGCCAGTAGTATTCCGGGGACGCGCTACGAGCAGTACTTC. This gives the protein CASSIPGTRYEQYF.

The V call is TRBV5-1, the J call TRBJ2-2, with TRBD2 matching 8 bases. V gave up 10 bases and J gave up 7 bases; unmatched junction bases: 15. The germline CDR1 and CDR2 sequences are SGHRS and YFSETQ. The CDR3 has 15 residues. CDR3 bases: TGCGCCTGTTACGAGGGTAGCGGGAAAGTCGGGGAGCTGTTTTTT. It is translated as CACYEGSGKVGELFF. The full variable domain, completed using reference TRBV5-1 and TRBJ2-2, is KAGVTQTPRYLIKTRGQQVTLSCSPISGHRSVSWYQQTPGQGLQFLFEYFSETQRNKGNFPGRFSGRQFSNSRSEMNVSTLELGDSALYLCACYEGSGKVGELFFGEGSRLTVL.

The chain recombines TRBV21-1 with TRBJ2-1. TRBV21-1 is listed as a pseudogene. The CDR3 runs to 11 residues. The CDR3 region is CASSKGPEQFF. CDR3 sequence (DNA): TGTGCCAGCAGCAAAGGTCCTGAGCAGTTCTTC.

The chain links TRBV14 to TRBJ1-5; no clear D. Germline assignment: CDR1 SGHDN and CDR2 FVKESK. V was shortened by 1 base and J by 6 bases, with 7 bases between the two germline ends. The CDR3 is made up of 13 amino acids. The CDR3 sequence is CASSQGLGQPQHF. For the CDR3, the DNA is TGTGCCAGCAGCCAAGGACTCGGTCAGCCCCAGCATTTT.